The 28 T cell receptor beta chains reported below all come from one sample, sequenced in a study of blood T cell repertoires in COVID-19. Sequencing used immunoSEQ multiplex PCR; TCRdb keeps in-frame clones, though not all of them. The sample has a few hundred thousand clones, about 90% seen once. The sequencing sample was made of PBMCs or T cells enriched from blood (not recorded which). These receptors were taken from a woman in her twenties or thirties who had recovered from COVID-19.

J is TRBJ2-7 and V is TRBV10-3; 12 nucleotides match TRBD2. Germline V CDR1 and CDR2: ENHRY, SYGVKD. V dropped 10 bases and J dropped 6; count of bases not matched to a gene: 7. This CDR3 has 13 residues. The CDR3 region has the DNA TGTGCCACAAGACTAGCGGGAGAGCGCGAGCAGTACTTC. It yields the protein CATRLAGEREQYF.

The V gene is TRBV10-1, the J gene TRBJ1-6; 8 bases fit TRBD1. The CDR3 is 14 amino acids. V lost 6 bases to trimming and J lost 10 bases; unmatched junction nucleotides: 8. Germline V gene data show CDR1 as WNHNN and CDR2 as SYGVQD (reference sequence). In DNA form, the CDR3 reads TGCGCCAGCAGCCCGGGACAGGCGTCCTCACCCCTCCACTTT. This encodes CASSPGQASSPLHF.

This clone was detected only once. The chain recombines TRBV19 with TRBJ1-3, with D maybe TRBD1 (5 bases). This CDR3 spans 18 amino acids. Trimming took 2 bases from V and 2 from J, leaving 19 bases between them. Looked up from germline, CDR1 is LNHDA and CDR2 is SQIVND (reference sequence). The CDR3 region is CASSIIQGSSGPGNTIYF. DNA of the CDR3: TGTGCCAGTAGTATAATCCAGGGTTCGTCGGGTCCTGGAAACACCATATATTTT.

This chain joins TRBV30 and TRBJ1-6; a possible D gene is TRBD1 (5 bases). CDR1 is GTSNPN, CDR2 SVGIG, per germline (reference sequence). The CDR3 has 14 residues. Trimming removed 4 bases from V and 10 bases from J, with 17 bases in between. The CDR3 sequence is CAWKFYRGGSPLHF. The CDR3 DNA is TGTGCCTGGAAATTTTACCGGGGGGGATCACCCCTCCACTTT.

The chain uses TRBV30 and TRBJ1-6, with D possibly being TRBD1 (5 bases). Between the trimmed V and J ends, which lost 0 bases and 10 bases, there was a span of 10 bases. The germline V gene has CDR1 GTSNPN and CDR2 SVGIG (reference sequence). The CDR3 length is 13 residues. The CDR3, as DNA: TGTGCCTGGAGTGTACAGGACGGCTCACCCCTCCACTTT. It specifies CAWSVQDGSPLHF.

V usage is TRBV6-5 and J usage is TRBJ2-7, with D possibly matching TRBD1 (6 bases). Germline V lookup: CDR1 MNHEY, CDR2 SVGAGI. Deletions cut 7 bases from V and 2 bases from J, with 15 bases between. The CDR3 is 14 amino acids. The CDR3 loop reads CASTSRDTTYEQYF. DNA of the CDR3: TGTGCCAGCACTAGCCGGGACACCACCTACGAGCAGTACTTC.

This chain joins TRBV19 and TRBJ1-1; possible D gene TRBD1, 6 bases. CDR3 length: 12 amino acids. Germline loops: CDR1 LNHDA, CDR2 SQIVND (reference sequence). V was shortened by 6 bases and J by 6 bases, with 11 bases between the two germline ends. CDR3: CASSPQGPEAFF. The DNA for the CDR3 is TGTGCCAGTAGCCCACAGGGCCCTGAAGCTTTCTTT. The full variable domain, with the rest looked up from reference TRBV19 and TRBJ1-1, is DGGITQSPKYLFRKEGQNVTLSCEQNLNHDAMYWYRQDPGQGLRLIYYSQIVNDFQKGDIAEGYSVSREKKESFPLTVTSAQKNPTAFYLCASSPQGPEAFFGQGTRLTVV.

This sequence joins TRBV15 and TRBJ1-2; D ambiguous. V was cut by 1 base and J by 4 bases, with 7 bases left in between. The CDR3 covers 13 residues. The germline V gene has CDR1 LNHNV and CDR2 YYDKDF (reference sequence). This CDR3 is CATSRVAGYGYTF. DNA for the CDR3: TGTGCCACCAGCAGAGTGGCAGGCTATGGCTACACCTTC.

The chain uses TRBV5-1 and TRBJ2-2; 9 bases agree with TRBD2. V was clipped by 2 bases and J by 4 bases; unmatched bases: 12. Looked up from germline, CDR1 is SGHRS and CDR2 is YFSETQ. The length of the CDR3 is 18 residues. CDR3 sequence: CASSFLGLASGTTGELFF. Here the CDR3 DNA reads TGCGCCAGCAGCTTTCTCGGGTTAGCTAGCGGGACCACCGGGGAGCTGTTTTTT.

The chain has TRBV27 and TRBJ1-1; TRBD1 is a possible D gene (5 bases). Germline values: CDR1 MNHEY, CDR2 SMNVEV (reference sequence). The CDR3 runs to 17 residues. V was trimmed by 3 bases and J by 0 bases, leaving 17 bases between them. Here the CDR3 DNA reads TGTGCCAGCAGTTTGGGCCTGGGGGGTTCGGTGAACACTGAAGCTTTCTTT. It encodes CASSLGLGGSVNTEAFF.

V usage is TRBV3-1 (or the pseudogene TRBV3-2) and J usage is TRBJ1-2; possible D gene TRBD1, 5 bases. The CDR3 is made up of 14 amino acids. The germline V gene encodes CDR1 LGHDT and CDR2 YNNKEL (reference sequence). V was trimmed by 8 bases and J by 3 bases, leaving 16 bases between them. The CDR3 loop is CASRMEGAYYGYTF. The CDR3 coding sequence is TGTGCCAGCCGGATGGAAGGGGCTTACTATGGCTACACCTTC.

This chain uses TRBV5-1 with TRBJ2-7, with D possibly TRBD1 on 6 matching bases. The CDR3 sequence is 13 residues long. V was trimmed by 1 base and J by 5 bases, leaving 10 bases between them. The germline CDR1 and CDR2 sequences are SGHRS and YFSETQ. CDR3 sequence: CASSLNRAHEQYF. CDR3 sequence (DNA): TGCGCCAGCAGCTTGAACAGGGCCCACGAGCAGTACTTC.

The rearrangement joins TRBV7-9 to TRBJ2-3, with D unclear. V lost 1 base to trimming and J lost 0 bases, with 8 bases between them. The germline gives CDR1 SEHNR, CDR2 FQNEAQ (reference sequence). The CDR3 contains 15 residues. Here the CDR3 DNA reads TGTGCCAGCAGCTTAGGGGCGACCAGCACAGATACGCAGTATTTT. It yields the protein CASSLGATSTDTQYF.

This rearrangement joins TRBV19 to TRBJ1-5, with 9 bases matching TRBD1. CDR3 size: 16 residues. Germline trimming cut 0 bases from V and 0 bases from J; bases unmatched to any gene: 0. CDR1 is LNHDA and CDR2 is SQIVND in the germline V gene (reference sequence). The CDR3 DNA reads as TGTGCCAGTAGTATAGAGGACAGGGGTAGCAATCAGCCCCAGCATTTT. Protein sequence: CASSIEDRGSNQPQHF.

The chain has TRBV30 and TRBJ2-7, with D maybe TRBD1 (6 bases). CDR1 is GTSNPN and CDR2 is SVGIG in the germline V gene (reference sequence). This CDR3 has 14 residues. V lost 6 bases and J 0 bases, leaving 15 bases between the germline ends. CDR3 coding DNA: TGTGCCTGCCGAGGGGACACTTACTCCTACGAGCAGTACTTC. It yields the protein CACRGDTYSYEQYF.

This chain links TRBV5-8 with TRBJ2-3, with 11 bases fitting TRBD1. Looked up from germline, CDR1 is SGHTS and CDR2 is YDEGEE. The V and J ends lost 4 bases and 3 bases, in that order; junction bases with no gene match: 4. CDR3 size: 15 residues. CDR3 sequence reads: CASSQGQGATDTQYF. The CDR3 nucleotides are TGTGCCAGCAGCCAAGGACAGGGGGCAACAGATACGCAGTATTTT.

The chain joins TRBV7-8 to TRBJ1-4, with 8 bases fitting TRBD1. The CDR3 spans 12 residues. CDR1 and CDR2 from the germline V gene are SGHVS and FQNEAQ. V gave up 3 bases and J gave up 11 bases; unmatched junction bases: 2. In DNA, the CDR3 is TGTGCCAGCAGCTTTCGGACAGGGAAACTGTTTTTT. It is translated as CASSFRTGKLFF.

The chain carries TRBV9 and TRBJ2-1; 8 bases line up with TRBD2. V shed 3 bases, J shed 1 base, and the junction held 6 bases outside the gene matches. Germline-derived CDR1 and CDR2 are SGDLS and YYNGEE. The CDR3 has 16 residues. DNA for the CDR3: TGTGCCAGCAGCGCCGAGCGGGGGCTATCCTACAATGAGCAGTTCTTC. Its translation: CASSAERGLSYNEQFF.

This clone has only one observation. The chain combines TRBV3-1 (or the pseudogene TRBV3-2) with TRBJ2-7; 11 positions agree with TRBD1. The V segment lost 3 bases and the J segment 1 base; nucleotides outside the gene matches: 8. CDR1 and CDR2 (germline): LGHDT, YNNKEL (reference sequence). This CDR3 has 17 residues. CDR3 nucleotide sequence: TGTGCCAGCAGCCAGGATCCCGGGACAGGGGGTTCCTACGAGCAGTACTTC. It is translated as CASSQDPGTGGSYEQYF.

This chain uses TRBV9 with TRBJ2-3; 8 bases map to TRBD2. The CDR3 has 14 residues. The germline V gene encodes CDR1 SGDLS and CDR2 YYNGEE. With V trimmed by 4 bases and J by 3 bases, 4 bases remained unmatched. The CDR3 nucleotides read TGTGCCAGCAGCTCCGGGGGGGGTACAGATACGCAGTATTTT. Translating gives CASSSGGGTDTQYF. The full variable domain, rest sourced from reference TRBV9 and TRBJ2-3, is DSGVTQTPKHLITATGQRVTLRCSPRSGDLSVYWYQQSLDQGLQFLIQYYNGEERAKGNILERFSAQQFPDLHSELNLSSLELGDSALYFCASSSGGGTDTQYFGPGTRLTVL.

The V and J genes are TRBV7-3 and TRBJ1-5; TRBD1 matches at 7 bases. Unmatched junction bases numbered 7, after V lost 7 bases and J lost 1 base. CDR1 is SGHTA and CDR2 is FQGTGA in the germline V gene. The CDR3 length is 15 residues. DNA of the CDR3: TGTGCCAGCACCAAGCAGGGGGAGAGCAATCAGCCCCAGCATTTT. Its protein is CASTKQGESNQPQHF.

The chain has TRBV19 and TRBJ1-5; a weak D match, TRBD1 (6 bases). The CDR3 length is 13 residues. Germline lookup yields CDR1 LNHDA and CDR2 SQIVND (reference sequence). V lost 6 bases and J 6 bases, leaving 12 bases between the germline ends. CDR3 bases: TGTGCCAGTAGACAGGGCTATTCTCAGCCCCAGCATTTT. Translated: CASRQGYSQPQHF.

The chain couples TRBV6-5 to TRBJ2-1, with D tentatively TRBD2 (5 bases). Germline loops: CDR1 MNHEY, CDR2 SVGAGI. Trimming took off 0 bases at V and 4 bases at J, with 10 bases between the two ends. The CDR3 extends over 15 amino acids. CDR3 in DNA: TGTGCCAGCAGTTACTCCGGGGAGACATACAATGAGCAGTTCTTC. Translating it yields CASSYSGETYNEQFF.

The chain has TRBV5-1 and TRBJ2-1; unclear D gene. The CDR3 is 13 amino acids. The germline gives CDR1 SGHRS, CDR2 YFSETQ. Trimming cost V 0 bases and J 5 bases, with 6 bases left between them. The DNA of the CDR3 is TGCGCCAGCAGCTTGGGGCCCAACAATGAGCAGTTCTTC. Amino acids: CASSLGPNNEQFF.

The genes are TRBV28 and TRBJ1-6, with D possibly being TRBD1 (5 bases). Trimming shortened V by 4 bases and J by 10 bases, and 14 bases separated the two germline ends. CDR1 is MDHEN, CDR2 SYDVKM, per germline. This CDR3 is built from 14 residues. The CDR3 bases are TGTGCCAGCAGTTCTATCCAGGGCGCCTCACCCCTCCACTTT. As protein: CASSSIQGASPLHF.

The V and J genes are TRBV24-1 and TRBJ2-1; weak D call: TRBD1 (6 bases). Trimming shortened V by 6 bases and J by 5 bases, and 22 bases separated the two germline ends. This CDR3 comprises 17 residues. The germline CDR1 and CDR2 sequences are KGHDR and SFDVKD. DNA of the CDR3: TGTGCCACCAGTCTCGGGACACCCCGTCCCCGGAACAATGAGCAGTTCTTC. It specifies CATSLGTPRPRNNEQFF.

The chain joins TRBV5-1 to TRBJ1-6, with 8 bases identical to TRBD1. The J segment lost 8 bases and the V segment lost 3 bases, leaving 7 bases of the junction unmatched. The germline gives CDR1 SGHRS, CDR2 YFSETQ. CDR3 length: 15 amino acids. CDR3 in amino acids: CASSYGQGKHSPLHF. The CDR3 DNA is TGCGCCAGCAGCTATGGACAGGGTAAACATTCACCCCTCCACTTT.

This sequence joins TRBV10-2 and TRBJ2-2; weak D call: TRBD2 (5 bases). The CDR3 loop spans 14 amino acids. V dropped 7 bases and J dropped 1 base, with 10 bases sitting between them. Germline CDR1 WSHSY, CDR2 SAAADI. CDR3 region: CASKEGGNTGELFF. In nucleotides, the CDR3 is TGCGCCAGCAAAGAGGGCGGGAACACCGGGGAGCTGTTTTTT.